This T cell receptor (beta chain) stems from a study of regulatory T cells in long-lasting Graves disease. Combining iRepertoire HTBI primers with Arm-PCR of CDR3 regions, the authors built TCR beta libraries. In TCRdb, the multiplex PCR reads were re-called with MiXCR into one record per CDR3 protein. This table has about 330,000 distinct CDR3 sequences, roughly 15% appearing once. The sample's time point: newly diagnosed GD, antithyroid drugs for less than 3 months. Following extraction of RNA from PBMCs, that RNA was used to make the TCR library. The data also belong to a second study, concerning T cells in Graves' hyperthyroidism and ophthalmopathy.

The sequence came from a woman between 18 and 30 years old with Graves disease. The sequenced sample was peripheral blood mononuclear cells (PBMCs), obtained at new diagnosis, from a patient treated with antithyroid drugs.

The CDR3 bases are TGCGCCAGCAGTGAGACATGGGACAGCTTCCCGCTAGGAGCTTTCTTT. Its translation: CASSETWDSFPLGAFF. The V call is TRBV10-1, the J call TRBJ1-1; 7 nucleotides align to TRBD1. This CDR3 has 16 amino acids. Germline lookup yields CDR1 WNHNN and CDR2 SYGVQD (reference sequence). Trimming cost V 2 bases and J 10 bases; bases outside gene matches: 16.